Detailed here is one TCR beta chain. This specimen comes from a study of shared clonotypes between healthy human individuals. There are 15 residues in the CDR3. V shed 10 bases and J shed 3 bases, with 20 bases lying between them. In germline, CDR1 is SGHNT, CDR2 YYREEE (reference sequence). Using immunoSEQ multiplex PCR, the repertoire was profiled, and TCRdb retains in-frame clones only, with some absent. Of more than 2 million clones listed, roughly 94% were seen once; the top ten hold 0.1% to 0.15%. The genes are TRBV5-4 and TRBJ2-1, with a weak D call TRBD2 (7 bases). This clonotype originated in a man between 18 and 35 years old in good health. The sample consisted of naive CD4+ T cells sorted from blood. The sample's subset: CD45RA+ positively selected. This chain's CDR3 is CAPPKGGAVYNEQFF. CDR3 in DNA: TGTGCCCCACCCAAAGGGGGGGCTGTCTACAATGAGCAGTTCTTC.